The present entry profiles one T cell receptor beta chain with its context. Its antigen is as yet unknown. These data are taken from a study of cytomegalovirus exposure and HLA in healthy donors. Study-wide results and limits: Based on reports, TCR beta sequences accurately predicted HLA-A and HLA-B alleles for most subjects. Earlier findings revealed that most TCR beta V segments proved productive either about 87% or about 30% of the time. An Asian-associated ancestry cluster reportedly showed fewer N-insertions than the approximately 660-donor mean in a later analysis.

Unmatched junction bases numbered 9, after V lost 6 bases and J lost 7 bases. CDR3 length: 13 amino acids. Use of 60 Vbeta and 13 Jbeta primers characterized the PCR. Only in-frame clones appear in the TCRdb table, and some are missing; sequencing was by immunoSEQ multiplex PCR. Of fewer than 250,000 clones in the sample, 70% to 75% were seen once. The J gene is TRBJ2-7, the V gene TRBV23-1; 7 nucleotides align to TRBD1. TRBV23-1 is noted as an ORF with a role that remains uncertain. This receptor was identified in a man younger than 40 in good health and CMV-seropositive. The sequenced sample was PBMCs. CDR3 residues: CASRQGRHREQYF. The CDR3 nucleotides read TGCGCCAGCAGACAGGGGCGGCATAGAGAGCAGTACTTC.